This T cell receptor (beta chain) was sequenced during a study of Graves' ophthalmopathy and Graves' hyperthyroidism. The CDR3 totals 15 residues. Unmatched junction bases numbered 8, after V lost 1 base and J lost 6 bases. Germline V lookup: CDR1 LNHNV, CDR2 YYDKDF (reference sequence). This clonotype appeared many times. RNA transcripts were the source from which TCR beta CDR3 regions were amplified. RT-PCR was first run with HTBI primers, then multiplex PCR in a second round. Each CDR3 protein is one row after TCRdb ran MiXCR on the multiplex PCR reads. The table includes 1 million to 1.3 million distinct CDR3 sequences, roughly 35% detected once.

This sequence originates from an adult man with Graves' hyperthyroidism. The sequenced sample consisted of peripheral blood or thyroid tissue (not recorded which). This rearrangement joins TRBV15 to TRBJ1-1; 7 bases are a match to TRBD1. Written as DNA, the CDR3 is TGTGCCACCAGCAGAGTGAGGCAGGGGGGGCCTGAAGCTTTCTTT. This codes for CATSRVRQGGPEAFF. The full variable domain, in which reference TRBV15 and TRBJ1-1 provide the parts outside the CDR3, is DAMVIQNPRYQVTQFGKPVTLSCSQTLNHNVMYWYQQKSSQAPKLLFHYYDKDFNNEADTPDNFQSRRPNTSFCFLDIRSPGLGDTAMYLCATSRVRQGGPEAFFGQGTRLTVV.